These 8 T cell receptor beta chains were all obtained from the same sample, sequenced in a study of immune evolution from preneoplasia to lung adenocarcinoma. Sequencing used immunoSEQ multiplex PCR; TCRdb keeps in-frame clones, though not all of them. The sample holds 7,500 to 10,000 clones, nearly 80% seen once. Material: FFPE lung adenocarcinoma in situ tissue. The receptor source for this set is a person of 80 years or more with lung adenocarcinoma.

The chain combines TRBV19 with TRBJ1-6; 9 nucleotides line up with TRBD1. Trimming took 3 bases from V and 11 from J; bases not matched to a gene: 8. The CDR3 has 15 amino acids. Germline lookup yields CDR1 LNHDA and CDR2 SQIVND (reference sequence). CDR3 coding DNA: TGTGCCAGTAGTATCCCGGACAGGGGACGGACACCCCTCCACTTT. Protein: CASSIPDRGRTPLHF. The complete variable domain, with remaining parts taken from reference TRBV19 and TRBJ1-6, reads DGGITQSPKYLFRKEGQNVTLSCEQNLNHDAMYWYRQDPGQGLRLIYYSQIVNDFQKGDIAEGYSVSREKKESFPLTVTSAQKNPTAFYLCASSIPDRGRTPLHFGNGTRLTVT.

This chain connects TRBV5-4 to TRBJ1-1, with 7 bases identical to TRBD1. The CDR3 sequence is 15 residues long. J gave up 4 bases and V 4 bases, and 10 bases lay outside the gene matches. Germline V gene data show CDR1 as SGHNT and CDR2 as YYREEE (reference sequence). The CDR3 reads CASSIAGGGFTEAFF. Here the CDR3 DNA reads TGTGCCAGCAGCATCGCAGGGGGAGGATTCACTGAAGCTTTCTTT.

The CDR3 loop reads CASSLGSGGFYNEQFF. CDR3 in DNA: TGTGCCAGCAGCTTAGGTAGCGGGGGGTTCTACAATGAGCAGTTCTTC. The chain links TRBV7-2 to TRBJ2-1, with TRBD2 identical over 10 bases. Germline values: CDR1 SGHTA, CDR2 FQGNSA. V lost 1 base, J lost 3 bases, and 3 bases stayed unmatched. The CDR3 runs to 16 residues. The full variable domain, rest sourced from reference TRBV7-2 and TRBJ2-1, is GAGVSQSPSNKVTEKGKDVELRCDPISGHTALYWYRQSLGQGLEFLIYFQGNSAPDKSGLPSDRFSAERTGGSVSTLTIQRTQQEDSAVYLCASSLGSGGFYNEQFFGPGTRLTVL.

The chain recombines TRBV13 with TRBJ2-2; 7 positions match TRBD1. Trimming cost V 0 bases and J 1 base; bases outside gene matches: 2. The CDR3 loop spans 16 amino acids. The germline V gene has CDR1 PRHDT and CDR2 FYEKMQ (reference sequence). The CDR3, as DNA: TGTGCCAGCAGCTTAGGACAGGGGATGAACACCGGGGAGCTGTTTTTT. This gives the protein CASSLGQGMNTGELFF.

This clone appeared a single time. The CDR3 bases are TGTGCCAGCTCACGAGGGGATCAGCCCCAGCATTTT. Translated, it gives CASSRGDQPQHF. The rearrangement uses TRBV18 and TRBJ1-5, with TRBD1 as a possible D gene (5 bases). The CDR3 sequence is 12 residues long. The germline gives CDR1 KGHSH, CDR2 LQKENI. V lost 4 bases to trimming and J lost 5 bases, with 6 bases between them.

The chain joins TRBV7-9 to TRBJ1-4; D remains ambiguous. The V gene's germline CDR1 is SEHNR and CDR2 FQNEAQ (reference sequence). The germline V and J ends were trimmed by 1 base and 8 bases, with 11 bases remaining between them. The CDR3 loop spans 14 amino acids. This chain's CDR3 is CASSLDRPEEKLFF. CDR3 coding DNA: TGTGCCAGCAGCTTAGATAGGCCAGAGGAAAAACTGTTTTTT. The full variable domain, rest sourced from reference TRBV7-9 and TRBJ1-4, is DTGVSQNPRHKITKRGQNVTFRCDPISEHNRLYWYRQTLGQGPEFLTYFQNEAQLEKSRLLSDRFSAERPKGSFSTLEIQRTEQGDSAMYLCASSLDRPEEKLFFGSGTQLSVL.

The genes are TRBV10-3 and TRBJ1-1, with a possible D match to TRBD1 (6 bases). CDR3 length: 14 residues. CDR1 and CDR2 (germline): ENHRY, SYGVKD. The V and J ends lost 6 bases and 0 bases respectively, with 11 bases between them. The DNA of the CDR3 is TGTGCCATCAGCGGGGGCAGTATGAACACTGAAGCTTTCTTT. Its protein product is CAISGGSMNTEAFF.

The chain carries TRBV2 and TRBJ2-3; 10 bases map to TRBD2. Germline trimming cut 5 bases from V and 2 bases from J; bases unmatched to any gene: 4. In germline, CDR1 is SNHLY, CDR2 FYNNEI. This CDR3 comprises 15 residues. CDR3 bases: TGTGCCAGCAGTTTAGCGGGGGGCTCCACAGATACGCAGTATTTT. Translating gives CASSLAGGSTDTQYF. The variable domain in full, completed from reference TRBV2 and TRBJ2-3, reads EPEVTQTPSHQVTQMGQEVILRCVPISNHLYFYWYRQILGQKVEFLVSFYNNEISEKSEIFDDQFSVERPDGSNFTLKIRSTKLEDSAMYFCASSLAGGSTDTQYFGPGTRLTVL.